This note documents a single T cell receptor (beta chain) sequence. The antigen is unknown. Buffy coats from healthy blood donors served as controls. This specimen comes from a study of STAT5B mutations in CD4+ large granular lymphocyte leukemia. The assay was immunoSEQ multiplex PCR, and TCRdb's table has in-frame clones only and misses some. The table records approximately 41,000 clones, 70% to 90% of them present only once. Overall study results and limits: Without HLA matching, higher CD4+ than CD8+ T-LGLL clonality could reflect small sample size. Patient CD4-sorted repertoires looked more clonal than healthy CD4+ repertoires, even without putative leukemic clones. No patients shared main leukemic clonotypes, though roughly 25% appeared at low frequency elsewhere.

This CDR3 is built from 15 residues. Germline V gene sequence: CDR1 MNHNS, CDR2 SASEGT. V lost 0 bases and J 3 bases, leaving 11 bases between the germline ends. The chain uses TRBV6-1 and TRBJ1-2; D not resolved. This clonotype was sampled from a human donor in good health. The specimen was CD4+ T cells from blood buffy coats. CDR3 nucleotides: TGTGCCAGCAGTGAAGCGGGCAGTGCCTACTATGGCTACACCTTC. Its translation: CASSEAGSAYYGYTF.